A selection of T cell receptor beta chains follows, all from one sample in a study of human T cells and chemical hapten exposure. One entry per CDR3 protein, called by TCRdb with MiXCR from the RACE reads. The data show more than 90,000 distinct CDR3 sequences, about an eighth seen once. Source: whole blood, taken in connection with sensitization to the hapten diphenylcyclopropenone (DPC). Source of these receptors: a woman between 35 and 50 years old with alopecia areata. Some clones in this sample may be carry-over from other donors' samples. CDR3s leave out the opening cysteine and the closing phenylalanine or tryptophan. Clone size is stated in some rows and not others, as once, few, many or a class when expanded.

j_call clone_size v_call cdr3_aa
TRBJ1-5 - TRBV2 ASRETGIQPQH
TRBJ2-7 few TRBV7-2 ASRPGLALDEQY
TRBJ1-1 many TRBV5-5 ASSPRQGAGTEAF
TRBJ2-3 many TRBV4-3 ASSQDRYFSGTDTQY
TRBJ2-7 few TRBV20-1 SAWDRASYEQY
TRBJ2-7 many TRBV18 ASSRTLEGGLYEQY
TRBJ2-2 - TRBV4-1 ASSLWESGGGELF
TRBJ1-6 many TRBV20-1 SARDTPRGLNSPLH
TRBJ1-4 few TRBV29-1 SVDPTGYNEKLF
TRBJ2-5 - TRBV18 ASSPPAQGLETQY
TRBJ1-1 many TRBV28 ASSSRTEAF
TRBJ2-7 - TRBV4-2 ASSQDGTGGRGEQY
TRBJ1-5 many TRBV20-1 SARDRAAQPQH
TRBJ2-1 few TRBV7-8 ASSLELSGTHNEQF
TRBJ2-7 few TRBV7-2 ASSPPAPEQY
TRBJ2-2 - TRBV11-2 ASTPQGFNTGELF
TRBJ2-7 many TRBV7-2 ASSLVSGGLAYEQY
TRBJ2-2 few TRBV7-9 ASIQTSSNTGELF
TRBJ1-1 - TRBV12-3/TRBV12-4 ASSLMGGNTEAF
TRBJ1-6 many TRBV27 ASSLSANSPLH
TRBJ1-1 few TRBV7-9 ATPGVSNTEAF
TRBJ2-7 few TRBV28 ASSLYYEQY
TRBJ1-1 many TRBV6-4 ASSAMGQTEAF
TRBJ1-2 many TRBV6-5 ASSPGGGPLGYT
TRBJ2-2 few TRBV12-5 ASGFRPAGELF
TRBJ2-7 many TRBV27 ASGASYEQY
TRBJ2-7 many TRBV7-2 ASSLGPGSSSYEQY
TRBJ1-2 - TRBV6-1 ASSFSGTGEGYT
TRBJ2-7 few TRBV25-1 ASNDRPGGEQY
TRBJ2-1 many TRBV20-1 SAKEGGGSYNEQF
TRBJ1-2 many TRBV20-1 SARARGPNYGYT
TRBJ2-1 few TRBV21-1 ASSKALSRGPEQF
TRBJ2-7 - TRBV7-2 ASSSAASGSLFYEQY
TRBJ2-7 many TRBV7-9 ASRTSGRTLGEQY
TRBJ1-5 few TRBV7-9 ASSLGGGLQPQH
TRBJ2-7 - TRBV7-3 ASSLLSPAEQY
TRBJ2-3 - TRBV7-2 ASSLEDSGSDTQY
TRBJ2-7 many TRBV7-9 ASSTSSYEQY
TRBJ2-1 - TRBV28 ASSLLSLAGKKTYNEQF
TRBJ2-3 few TRBV5-1 ASSSGVPRTDTQY
TRBJ2-5 - TRBV4-1 ASSQDQTLGIQY
TRBJ2-3 many TRBV7-2 ASREGRGLPPVSQY
TRBJ2-3 few TRBV4-2 ASSQDLRGARDTQY
TRBJ1-1 few TRBV6-2/TRBV6-3 ASSYSRWTEAF
TRBJ2-4 - TRBV12-3/TRBV12-4 ASSPRRGDIQN
TRBJ2-1 many TRBV6-6 ASSYSADGYNEQF
TRBJ1-1 few TRBV6-1 ASSANSGTGTEAF
TRBJ1-1 many TRBV7-2 ASSTQWGNTEAF
TRBJ1-1 many TRBV13 ASSADRASTEAF
TRBJ2-1 many TRBV7-9 ASSFKGGFSSYNEQF
TRBJ1-4 many TRBV20-1 SAPPGTRGDEKLF
TRBJ1-1 many TRBV7-8 ASSLGQQGAAEAF
TRBJ1-1 - TRBV6-5 ASSYGTGGAEAF
TRBJ2-7 many TRBV20-1 SGRGLAGGRDYEQY
TRBJ1-1 many TRBV14 ASSPTGRGTEAF
TRBJ2-3 few TRBV6-5 ATGKRAGGTDTQY
TRBJ1-5 - TRBV19 ASKGTNSNQPQH
TRBJ2-3 few TRBV2 ASRTDASTDTQY
TRBJ2-3 many TRBV6-6 ASRRQTADTQY
TRBJ2-7 many TRBV6-5 ASSHLPGVRGQY